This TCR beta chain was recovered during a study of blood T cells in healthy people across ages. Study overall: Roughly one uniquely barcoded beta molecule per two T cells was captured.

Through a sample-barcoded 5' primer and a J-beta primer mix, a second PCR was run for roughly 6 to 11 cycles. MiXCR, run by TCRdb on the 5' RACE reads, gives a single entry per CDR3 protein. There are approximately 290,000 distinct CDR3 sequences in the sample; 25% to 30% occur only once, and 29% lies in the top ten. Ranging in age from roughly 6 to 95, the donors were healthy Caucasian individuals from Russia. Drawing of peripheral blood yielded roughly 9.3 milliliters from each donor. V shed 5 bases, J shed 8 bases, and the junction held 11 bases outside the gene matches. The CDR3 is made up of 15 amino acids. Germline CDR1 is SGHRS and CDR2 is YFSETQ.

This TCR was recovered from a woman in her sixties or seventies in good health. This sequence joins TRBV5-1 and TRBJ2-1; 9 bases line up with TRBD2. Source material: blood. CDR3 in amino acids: CASRPSGLALHEQFF. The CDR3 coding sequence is TGCGCCAGCAGGCCTAGTGGACTAGCGCTCCATGAGCAGTTCTTC.